This T cell receptor beta chain stems from a study of CD8 T cells in ankylosing spondylitis. Whole-study findings and limits: Matched ankylosing spondylitis synovial fluid reportedly showed significant enrichment of disease-linked clones. Reactive arthritis synovial fluid and blood were previously reported to contain some motif variants.

CDR3 length equals 14 residues. From germline, CDR1 is SGHKS and CDR2 YYEKEE (reference sequence). With V trimmed by 2 bases and J by 10 bases, 6 bases remained unmatched. Making use of molecular barcodes, quantitative 5'-RACE generated TCR beta libraries. TCRdb independently ran MiXCR on the 5' RACE reads; one entry per CDR3 protein. The table lists about 150,000 distinct CDR3 sequences, roughly a third of them singletons. A note on this clonotype: What it binds is unknown.

This sequence originates from a male donor with ankylosing spondylitis. This chain links TRBV5-5 with TRBJ1-6; 7 bases are a match to TRBD1. Specimen: synovial fluid, either unsorted or a sorted T cell fraction (not recorded which). CDR3 amino acids: CASSLGRGDSPLHF. Written as DNA, the CDR3 is TGTGCCAGCAGCTTAGGCAGGGGGGACTCACCCCTCCACTTT.